This section outlines one T cell receptor beta chain sequence together with its context. Its target is not known. These data originate in a study of cytomegalovirus exposure and HLA in healthy donors. Study results and limitations: In an earlier analysis, in around 590 donors, most V segments appeared productive either ~87% or ~30% of the time. Most TCR sequences were rare, but some public TCRs occurred in many donors. In a later analysis, TCR beta V- and J-gene trimming showed a link to a missense DCLRE1C variant. It was in a later analysis that TCR association rates were seen to vary by HLA locus, highest for DRB1 and lowest for HLA-C.

The V gene's germline CDR1 is ENHRY and CDR2 SYGVKD. The CDR3 is 13 amino acids. Between the trimmed V and J ends, which lost 6 bases and 4 bases, there was a span of 10 bases. PCR primers comprised 60 Vbeta and 13 Jbeta primers. The assay was immunoSEQ multiplex PCR, and TCRdb's table has in-frame clones only and misses some. The sample contains around 58,000 clones, 77% of which appear only once. This sequence joins TRBV10-3 and TRBJ1-5, with a tentative D call TRBD1 (6 bases). This sequence was found in a female donor in good health and CMV-seronegative. Sequenced material: PBMCs. CDR3 amino acids: CAIRRTENQPQHF. The CDR3 coding sequence is TGTGCCATCAGGCGGACAGAAAATCAGCCCCAGCATTTT.